This is a list of T cell receptor beta chains from one sample in a study of blood T cell repertoires in COVID-19. Only in-frame clones appear in the TCRdb table, and some are missing; sequencing was by immunoSEQ multiplex PCR. The table has roughly 69,000 clones, roughly 82% seen once. The specimen was peripheral blood. Every receptor here comes from a human donor in a cohort sampled during active COVID-19. Both conserved end residues are part of each CDR3. The D gene is left open where the match is weak. Size is stated for part of the rows, as once, few or many counts, or as a class when the clone is expanded.

abundance: NA
d_gene: NA
j_gene: TRBJ1-1
v_gene: TRBV7-8
CDR3nt: TGTGCCAGCAGCTCAATTACAGGGACGACCACTGAAGCTTTCTTT
CDR3aa: CASSSITGTTTEAFF

abundance: NA
d_gene: TRBD1
j_gene: TRBJ1-2
v_gene: TRBV10-1
CDR3nt: TGCGCCAGCAGTGAGGTAATTAGACAATCGGACAGGGGCCTCCAATCGGGATATGGCTACACCTTC
CDR3aa: CASSEVIRQSDRGLQSGYGYTF

abundance: NA
d_gene: NA
j_gene: TRBJ2-1
v_gene: TRBV9
CDR3nt: TGTGCCAGCAGCGTAAGTTCAGGGGCAAGCTCCTACAATGAGCAGTTCTTC
CDR3aa: CASSVSSGASSYNEQFF

abundance: NA
d_gene: TRBD2
j_gene: TRBJ2-3
v_gene: TRBV20-1
CDR3nt: TGCAGTGCAAGTAGCGGGGGGAATGGAGATACGCAGTATTTT
CDR3aa: CSASSGGNGDTQYF

abundance: NA
d_gene: TRBD2
j_gene: TRBJ2-1
v_gene: TRBV7-7
CDR3nt: TGTGCTAGCAGCTTAGGATGGCAGCGGGGGGCGGGCGATGAGCAGTTCTTC
CDR3aa: CASSLGWQRGAGDEQFF

abundance: NA
d_gene: TRBD1
j_gene: TRBJ2-1
v_gene: TRBV7-6
CDR3nt: TGTGCCAGCAGCTCAAGGACAGGAGTAGGTGAGCAGTTCTTC
CDR3aa: CASSSRTGVGEQFF

abundance: NA
d_gene: TRBD1
j_gene: TRBJ2-7
v_gene: TRBV7-8
CDR3nt: TGTGCCAGCAGCTTAGCTGGGACAGGGGGCTCCTACGAGCAGTACTTC
CDR3aa: CASSLAGTGGSYEQYF

abundance: NA
d_gene: TRBD1
j_gene: TRBJ2-2
v_gene: TRBV28
CDR3nt: TGTGCCAGCAGACCAGGGACAGGCCCCACCGGGGAGCTGTTTTTT
CDR3aa: CASRPGTGPTGELFF

abundance: NA
d_gene: NA
j_gene: TRBJ2-2
v_gene: TRBV5-1
CDR3nt: TGCGCCAGCAGCTACCCGACAGGGAACACCGGGGAGCTGTTTTTT
CDR3aa: CASSYPTGNTGELFF

abundance: NA
d_gene: TRBD1
j_gene: TRBJ2-7
v_gene: TRBV7-9
CDR3nt: TGTGCCAGCAGCTTATCAGGGGGCGAGCAGTACTTC
CDR3aa: CASSLSGGEQYF

abundance: NA
d_gene: NA
j_gene: TRBJ2-7
v_gene: TRBV2
CDR3nt: TGTGCCAGCAGTAGAAATGGGCCTCCACGCTACGAGCAGTACTTC
CDR3aa: CASSRNGPPRYEQYF

abundance: NA
d_gene: NA
j_gene: TRBJ1-3
v_gene: TRBV19
CDR3nt: TGTGCCAGTCGGGGAAGCACGGATCGCTCTGGAAACACCATATATTTT
CDR3aa: CASRGSTDRSGNTIYF

abundance: NA
d_gene: TRBD2
j_gene: TRBJ2-3
v_gene: TRBV2
CDR3nt: TGTGCCAGCAGTGAATTTAGCGGGGGGGAGGGCCGGAGAGATACGCAGTATTTT
CDR3aa: CASSEFSGGEGRRDTQYF

abundance: NA
d_gene: NA
j_gene: TRBJ2-3
v_gene: TRBV5-1
CDR3nt: TGCGCCAGCACCCCCCGGTTGGGTTTCACAGGCCGGGCCCGTTATAGCACAGATACGCAGTATTTT
CDR3aa: CASTPRLGFTGRARYSTDTQYF

abundance: NA
d_gene: NA
j_gene: TRBJ2-5
v_gene: TRBV5-6
CDR3nt: TGTGCCAGCAGCACGACAAACCAGGAGACCCAGTACTTC
CDR3aa: CASSTTNQETQYF

abundance: NA
d_gene: NA
j_gene: TRBJ2-3
v_gene: TRBV28
CDR3nt: TGTGCCAGCAGTTTCCTCGCGGGGGCGCGCACAGATACGCAGTATTTT
CDR3aa: CASSFLAGARTDTQYF

abundance: NA
d_gene: TRBD1
j_gene: TRBJ1-6
v_gene: TRBV13
CDR3nt: TGTGCCAGCAGCTTGGGGCCGGACAGGGGGCTTCCACCCCTCCACTTT
CDR3aa: CASSLGPDRGLPPLHF

abundance: NA
d_gene: TRBD1
j_gene: TRBJ1-5
v_gene: TRBV6-5
CDR3nt: TGTGCCAGCAGTACGGACAGGTGGGCTCAGCCCCAGCATTTT
CDR3aa: CASSTDRWAQPQHF

abundance: NA
d_gene: NA
j_gene: TRBJ1-1
v_gene: TRBV5-1
CDR3nt: TGCGCCAGCAGCTGGACAGAGAACACTGAAGCTTTCTTT
CDR3aa: CASSWTENTEAFF

abundance: NA
d_gene: NA
j_gene: TRBJ2-7
v_gene: TRBV19
CDR3nt: TGTGCCAGTAGTGCCCGGGACACCTCCTACGAGCAGTACTTC
CDR3aa: CASSARDTSYEQYF

abundance: few
d_gene: TRBD1
j_gene: TRBJ1-5
v_gene: TRBV9
CDR3nt: TGTGCCAGCAGCGGACCGGGACAGGGCAATCAGCCCCAGCATTTT
CDR3aa: CASSGPGQGNQPQHF

abundance: NA
d_gene: TRBD1
j_gene: TRBJ1-1
v_gene: TRBV2
CDR3nt: TGTGCCAGCAGAGACAGGGGTGGGTACACTGAAGCTTTCTTT
CDR3aa: CASRDRGGYTEAFF

abundance: NA
d_gene: TRBD2
j_gene: TRBJ2-3
v_gene: TRBV28
CDR3nt: TGTGCCAGCAGTCCACCGGGACTAGCGGGGGCGTTGGCAGATACGCAGTATTTT
CDR3aa: CASSPPGLAGALADTQYF

abundance: NA
d_gene: TRBD1
j_gene: TRBJ1-2
v_gene: TRBV30
CDR3nt: TGTGCCTGGGGACAGGGTTCGATGCGGGGCTACACCTTC
CDR3aa: CAWGQGSMRGYTF